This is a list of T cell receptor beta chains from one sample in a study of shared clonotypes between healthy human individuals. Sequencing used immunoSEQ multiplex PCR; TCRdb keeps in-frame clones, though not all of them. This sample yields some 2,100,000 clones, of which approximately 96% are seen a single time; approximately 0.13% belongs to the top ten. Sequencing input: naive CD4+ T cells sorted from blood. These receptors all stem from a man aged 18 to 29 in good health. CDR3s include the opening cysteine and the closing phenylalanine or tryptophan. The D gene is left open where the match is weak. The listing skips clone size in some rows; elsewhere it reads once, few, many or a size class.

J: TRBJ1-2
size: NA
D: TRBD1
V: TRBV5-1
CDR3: CASSLVIRQGSDGYTF
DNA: TGCGCCAGCAGCTTGGTCATTCGACAGGGGTCGGATGGCTACACCTTC

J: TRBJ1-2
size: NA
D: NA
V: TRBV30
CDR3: CAWSPGGNYGYTF
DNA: TGTGCCTGGAGTCCCGGGGGAAACTATGGCTACACCTTC

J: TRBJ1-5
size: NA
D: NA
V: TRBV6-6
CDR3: CASSSGQYSNQPQHF
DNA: TGTGCCAGCAGTTCCGGACAGTATAGCAATCAGCCCCAGCATTTT

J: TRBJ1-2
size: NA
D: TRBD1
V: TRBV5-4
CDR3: CASSLSGTGVNGYTF
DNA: TGTGCCAGCAGCTTGAGTGGGACAGGGGTAAATGGCTACACCTTC

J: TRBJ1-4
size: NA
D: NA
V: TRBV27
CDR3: CASSLPQVGANEKLFF
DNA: TGTGCCAGCAGTTTACCCCAAGTGGGAGCTAATGAAAAACTGTTTTTT

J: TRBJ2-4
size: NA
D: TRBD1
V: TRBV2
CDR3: CASKQGEKDIQYF
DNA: TGTGCCAGCAAACAGGGGGAAAAAGACATTCAGTACTTC

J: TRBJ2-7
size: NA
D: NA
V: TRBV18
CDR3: CASSPPVRDEQYF
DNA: TGTGCCAGCTCACCACCGGTCCGGGACGAGCAGTACTTC

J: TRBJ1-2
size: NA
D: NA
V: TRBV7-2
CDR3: CASSLGGVYEDYGYTF
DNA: TGTGCCAGCAGCTTGGGAGGGGTTTATGAGGACTATGGCTACACCTTC

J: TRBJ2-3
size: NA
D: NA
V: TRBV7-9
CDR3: CASSLGPVHTDTQYF
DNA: TGTGCCAGCAGCTTGGGACCAGTACACACAGATACGCAGTATTTT

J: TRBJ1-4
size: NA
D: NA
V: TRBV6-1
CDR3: CASSGGTKNEKLFF
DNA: TGTGCCAGCAGTGGCGGGACAAAAAATGAAAAACTGTTTTTT

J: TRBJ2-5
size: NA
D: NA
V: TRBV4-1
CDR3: CASSRAGTDPETQYF
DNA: TGCGCCAGCAGCCGGGCCGGGACCGACCCGGAGACCCAGTACTTC

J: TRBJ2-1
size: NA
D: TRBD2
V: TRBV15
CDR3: CATSTGGASPPYNEQFF
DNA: TGTGCCACCAGCACGGGGGGGGCTAGCCCCCCCTACAATGAGCAGTTCTTC

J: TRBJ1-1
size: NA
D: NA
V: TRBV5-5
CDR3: CASSYNRDSEAFF
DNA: TGTGCCAGCAGCTACAATCGGGACTCCGAAGCTTTCTTT

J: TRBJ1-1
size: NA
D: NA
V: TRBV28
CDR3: CASSPLRDTEAFF
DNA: TGTGCCAGCAGTCCCCTCCGGGACACTGAAGCTTTCTTT

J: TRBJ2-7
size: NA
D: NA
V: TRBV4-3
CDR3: CASSQSLIKTYEQYF
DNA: TGCGCCAGCAGCCAGAGTCTAATTAAAACCTACGAGCAGTACTTC

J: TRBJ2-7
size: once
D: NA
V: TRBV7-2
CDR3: CASSTGPTAYEQYF
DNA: TGTGCCAGCAGTACGGGGCCGACAGCCTACGAGCAGTACTTC